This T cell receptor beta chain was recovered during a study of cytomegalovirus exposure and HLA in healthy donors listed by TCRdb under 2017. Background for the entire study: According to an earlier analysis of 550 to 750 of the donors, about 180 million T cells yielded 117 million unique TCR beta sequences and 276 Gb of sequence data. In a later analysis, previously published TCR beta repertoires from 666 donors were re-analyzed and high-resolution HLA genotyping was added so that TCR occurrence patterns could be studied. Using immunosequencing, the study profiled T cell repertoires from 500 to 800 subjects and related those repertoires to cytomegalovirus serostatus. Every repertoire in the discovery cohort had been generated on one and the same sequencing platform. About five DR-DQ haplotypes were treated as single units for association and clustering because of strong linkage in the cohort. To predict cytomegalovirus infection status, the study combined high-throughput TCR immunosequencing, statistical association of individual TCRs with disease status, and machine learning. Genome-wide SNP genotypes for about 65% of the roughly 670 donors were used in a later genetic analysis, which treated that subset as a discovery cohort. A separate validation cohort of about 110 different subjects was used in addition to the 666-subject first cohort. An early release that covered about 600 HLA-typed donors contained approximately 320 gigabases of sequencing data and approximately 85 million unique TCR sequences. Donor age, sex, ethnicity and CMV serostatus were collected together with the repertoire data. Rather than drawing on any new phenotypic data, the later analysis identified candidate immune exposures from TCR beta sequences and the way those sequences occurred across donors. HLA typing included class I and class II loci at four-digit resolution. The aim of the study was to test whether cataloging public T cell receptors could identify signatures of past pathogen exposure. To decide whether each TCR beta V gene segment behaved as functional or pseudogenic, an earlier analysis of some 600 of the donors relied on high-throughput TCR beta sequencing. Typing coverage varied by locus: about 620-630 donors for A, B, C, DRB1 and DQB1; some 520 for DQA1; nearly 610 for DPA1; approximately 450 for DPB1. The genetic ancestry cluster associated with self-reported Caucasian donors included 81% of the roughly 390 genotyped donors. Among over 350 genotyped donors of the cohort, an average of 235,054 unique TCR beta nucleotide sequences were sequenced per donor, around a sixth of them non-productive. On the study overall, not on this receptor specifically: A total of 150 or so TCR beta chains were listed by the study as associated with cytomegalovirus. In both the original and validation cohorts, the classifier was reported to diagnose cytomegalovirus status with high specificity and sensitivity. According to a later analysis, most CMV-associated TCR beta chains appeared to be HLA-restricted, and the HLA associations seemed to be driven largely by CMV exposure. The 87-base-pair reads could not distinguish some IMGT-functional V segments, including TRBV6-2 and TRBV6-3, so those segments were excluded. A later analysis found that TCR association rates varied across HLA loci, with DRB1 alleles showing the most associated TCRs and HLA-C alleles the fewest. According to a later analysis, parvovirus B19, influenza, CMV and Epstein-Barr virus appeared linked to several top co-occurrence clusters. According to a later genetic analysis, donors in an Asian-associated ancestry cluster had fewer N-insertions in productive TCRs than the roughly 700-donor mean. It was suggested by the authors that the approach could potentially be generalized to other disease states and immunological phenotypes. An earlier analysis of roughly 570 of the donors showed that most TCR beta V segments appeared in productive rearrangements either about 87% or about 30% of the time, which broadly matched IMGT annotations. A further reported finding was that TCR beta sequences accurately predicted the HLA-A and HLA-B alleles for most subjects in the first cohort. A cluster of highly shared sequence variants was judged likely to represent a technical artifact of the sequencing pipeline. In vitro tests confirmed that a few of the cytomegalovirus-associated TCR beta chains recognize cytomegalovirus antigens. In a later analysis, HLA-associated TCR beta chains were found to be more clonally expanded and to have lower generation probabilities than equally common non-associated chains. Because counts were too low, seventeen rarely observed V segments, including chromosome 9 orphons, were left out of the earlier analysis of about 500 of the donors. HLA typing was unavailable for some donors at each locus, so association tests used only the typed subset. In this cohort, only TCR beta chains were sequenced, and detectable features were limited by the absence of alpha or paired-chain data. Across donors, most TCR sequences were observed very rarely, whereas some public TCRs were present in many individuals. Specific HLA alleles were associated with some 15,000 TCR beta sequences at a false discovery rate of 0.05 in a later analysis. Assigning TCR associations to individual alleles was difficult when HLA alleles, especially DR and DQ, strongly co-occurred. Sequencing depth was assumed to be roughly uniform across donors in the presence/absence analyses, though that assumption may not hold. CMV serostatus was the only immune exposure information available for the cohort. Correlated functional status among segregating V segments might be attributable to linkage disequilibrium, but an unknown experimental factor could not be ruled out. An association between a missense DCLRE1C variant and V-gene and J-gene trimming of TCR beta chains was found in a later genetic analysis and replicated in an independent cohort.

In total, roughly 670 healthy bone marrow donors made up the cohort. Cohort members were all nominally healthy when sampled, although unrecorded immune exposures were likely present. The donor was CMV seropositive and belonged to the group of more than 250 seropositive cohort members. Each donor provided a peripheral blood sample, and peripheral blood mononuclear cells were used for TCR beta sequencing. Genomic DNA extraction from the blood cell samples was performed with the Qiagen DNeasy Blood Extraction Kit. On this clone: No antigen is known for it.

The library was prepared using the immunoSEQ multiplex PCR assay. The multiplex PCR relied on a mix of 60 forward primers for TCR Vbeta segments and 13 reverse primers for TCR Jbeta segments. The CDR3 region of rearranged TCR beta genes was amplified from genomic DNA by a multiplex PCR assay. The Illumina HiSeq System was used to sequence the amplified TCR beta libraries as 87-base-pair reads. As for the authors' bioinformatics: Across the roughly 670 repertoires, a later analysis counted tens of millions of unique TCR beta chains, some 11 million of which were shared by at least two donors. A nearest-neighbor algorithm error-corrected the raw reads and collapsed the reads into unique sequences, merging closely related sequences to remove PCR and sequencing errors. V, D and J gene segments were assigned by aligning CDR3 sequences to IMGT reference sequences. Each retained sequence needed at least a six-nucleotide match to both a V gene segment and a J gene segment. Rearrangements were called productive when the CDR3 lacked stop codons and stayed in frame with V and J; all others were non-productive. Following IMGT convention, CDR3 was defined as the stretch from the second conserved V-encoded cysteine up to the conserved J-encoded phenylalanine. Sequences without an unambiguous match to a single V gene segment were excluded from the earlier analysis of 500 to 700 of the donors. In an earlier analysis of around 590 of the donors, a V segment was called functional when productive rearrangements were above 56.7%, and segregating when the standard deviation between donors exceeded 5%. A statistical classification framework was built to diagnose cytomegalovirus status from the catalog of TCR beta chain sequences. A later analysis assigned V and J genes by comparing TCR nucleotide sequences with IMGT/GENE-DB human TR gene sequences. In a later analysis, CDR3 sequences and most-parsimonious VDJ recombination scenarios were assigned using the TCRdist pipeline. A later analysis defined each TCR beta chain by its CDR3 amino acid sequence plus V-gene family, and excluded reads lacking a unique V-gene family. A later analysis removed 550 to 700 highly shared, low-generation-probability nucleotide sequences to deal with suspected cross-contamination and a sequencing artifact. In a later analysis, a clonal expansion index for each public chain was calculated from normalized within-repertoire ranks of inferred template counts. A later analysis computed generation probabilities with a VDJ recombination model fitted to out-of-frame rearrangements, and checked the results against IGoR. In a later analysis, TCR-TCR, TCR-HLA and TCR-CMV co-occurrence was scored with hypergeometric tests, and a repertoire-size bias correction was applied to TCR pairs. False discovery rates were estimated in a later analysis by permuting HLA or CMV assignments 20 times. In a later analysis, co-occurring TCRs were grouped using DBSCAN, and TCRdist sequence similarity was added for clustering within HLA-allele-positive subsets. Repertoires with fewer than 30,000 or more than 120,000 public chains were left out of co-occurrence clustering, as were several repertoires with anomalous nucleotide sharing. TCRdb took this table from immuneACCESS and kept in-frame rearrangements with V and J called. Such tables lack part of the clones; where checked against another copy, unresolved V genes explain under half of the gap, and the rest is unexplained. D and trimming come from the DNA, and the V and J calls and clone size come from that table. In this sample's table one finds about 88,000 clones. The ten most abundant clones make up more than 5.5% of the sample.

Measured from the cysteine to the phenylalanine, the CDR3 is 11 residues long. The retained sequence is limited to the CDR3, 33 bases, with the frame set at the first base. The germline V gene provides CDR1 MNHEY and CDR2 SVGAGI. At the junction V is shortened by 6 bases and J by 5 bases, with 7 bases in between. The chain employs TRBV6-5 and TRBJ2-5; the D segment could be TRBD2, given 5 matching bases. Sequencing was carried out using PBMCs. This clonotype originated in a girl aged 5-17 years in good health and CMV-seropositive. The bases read TGTGCCAGCAGGGTAGCGGAGACCCAGTACTTC. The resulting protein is CASRVAETQYF.